This is a list of T cell receptor beta chains from one sample in a study of regulatory T cells in long-lasting Graves disease. MiXCR was run by TCRdb on the multiplex PCR reads, yielding one entry per CDR3 protein. This repertoire shows around 510,000 distinct CDR3 sequences, less than 25% found once; its top ten account for 6.5% to 8%. The sequencing used peripheral blood mononuclear cells (PBMCs), collected when the disease was refractory, from a patient treated with antithyroid drugs. Receptors were obtained from a female donor with Graves disease. Both conserved end residues are part of each CDR3. The D gene is left open where the match is weak. Only some rows state a clone size, as once, few, many or a class for expanded clones.

j_call,d_call,clone_size,v_call,cdr3_aa,cdr3_nt
TRBJ1-3,NA,NA,TRBV2,CASRPSTTSGNTIYF,TGTGCCAGCAGGCCCAGTACAACCTCTGGAAACACCATATATTTT
TRBJ1-1,NA,many,TRBV12-3/TRBV12-4,CASSARVTEAFF,TGTGCCAGCAGTGCCAGGGTTACTGAAGCTTTCTTT
TRBJ1-2,TRBD1,NA,TRBV20-1,CSARGPLQTGNLHGYTF,TGCAGTGCTAGAGGCCCCCTCCAGACAGGGAATTTGCATGGCTACACCTTC
TRBJ1-2,NA,many,TRBV6-2/TRBV6-3,CASSWNHGDGYTF,TGTGCCAGCAGTTGGAACCACGGGGATGGCTACACCTTC
TRBJ2-5,NA,many,TRBV29-1,CSVEEADRQETQYF,TGCAGCGTTGAAGAAGCGGATAGACAAGAGACCCAGTACTTC
TRBJ2-2,NA,many,TRBV12-3/TRBV12-4,CASRPTGEENTGELFF,TGTGCCAGCAGACCAACAGGGGAGGAGAACACCGGGGAGCTGTTTTTT
TRBJ2-7,TRBD1,NA,TRBV5-1,CASSPRTGREQYF,TGCGCCAGCAGCCCCCGGACAGGGCGCGAGCAGTACTTC
TRBJ2-3,NA,few,TRBV5-6,CASSLSDRRDHTDTQYF,TGTGCCAGCAGTTTGTCTGACCGTAGAGACCACACAGATACGCAGTATTTT
TRBJ2-7,NA,few,TRBV19,CASSIIADTYEQYF,TGTGCCAGTAGTATAATAGCGGATACCTACGAGCAGTACTTC
TRBJ2-7,TRBD1,many,TRBV7-9,CASSLRGTGLGEQYF,TGTGCCAGCAGCTTACGTGGGACAGGTCTCGGTGAGCAGTACTTC
TRBJ2-7,NA,NA,TRBV7-9,CASSLSHRGRSSYEQYF,TGTGCCAGCAGCTTATCCCACCGGGGACGGAGCTCCTACGAGCAGTACTTC
TRBJ2-7,TRBD2,few,TRBV4-3,CASSQVPGGSYEQYF,TGCGCCAGCAGCCAAGTCCCGGGAGGCTCCTACGAGCAGTACTTC
TRBJ1-1,NA,NA,TRBV28,CASSPLIGGAEAFF,TGTGCCAGCAGCCCCCTAATAGGAGGGGCTGAAGCTTTCTTT
TRBJ1-1,NA,few,TRBV7-9,CASNPGAGGEGTEAFF,TGTGCCAGCAACCCGGGGGCGGGGGGCGAGGGCACTGAAGCTTTCTTT
TRBJ2-2,NA,NA,TRBV19,CASSMRGVGGTGELFF,TGTGCCAGTAGCATGCGAGGGGTTGGTGGCACCGGGGAGCTGTTTTTT
TRBJ2-7,TRBD2,few,TRBV20-1,CSATRVAGGPYEQYF,TGCAGTGCTACCCGGGTAGCGGGAGGGCCCTACGAGCAGTACTTC
TRBJ2-7,NA,NA,TRBV5-1,CASSLESGNGQYF,TGCGCCAGCAGCTTGGAGTCAGGGAATGGGCAGTACTTC
TRBJ2-7,TRBD2,many,TRBV5-1,CASSYHLAGEQYF,TGCGCCAGCAGCTATCACCTAGCGGGCGAGCAGTACTTC
TRBJ1-1,TRBD1,many,TRBV28,CASSLQRGRAPNTEAFF,TGTGCCAGCAGTTTACAGAGGGGGCGGGCGCCGAACACTGAAGCTTTCTTT
TRBJ2-7,NA,NA,TRBV5-1,CASSEGISYEQYF,TGTGCCAGCAGTGAAGGAATCTCCTACGAGCAGTACTTC
TRBJ2-7,TRBD2,many,TRBV28,CACQGGGSNEQYF,TGTGCCTGCCAAGGAGGCGGGAGCAACGAGCAGTACTTC
TRBJ2-5,NA,many,TRBV7-9,CASSVGQLETQYF,TGTGCCAGCAGCGTCGGCCAATTGGAGACCCAGTACTTC
TRBJ1-2,NA,few,TRBV20-1,CSARDRGAFYGYTF,TGCAGTGCTAGAGATCGGGGGGCTTTCTATGGCTACACCTTC
TRBJ2-5,TRBD1,NA,TRBV7-7,CAGSLGQGGETQYF,TGTGCTGGCAGCTTAGGACAGGGAGGCGAGACCCAGTACTTC
TRBJ2-7,NA,many,TRBV29-1,CSVEWFGGEQYF,TGCAGCGTTGAATGGTTCGGAGGCGAGCAGTACTTC
TRBJ1-3,TRBD1,NA,TRBV9,CASSGGGTDHTIYF,TGTGCCAGCAGCGGAGGAGGGACAGATCACACCATATATTTT
TRBJ2-7,TRBD2,few,TRBV2,CASSIVSREERSYEQYF,TGTGCCAGCAGCATTGTTTCGCGGGAGGAGCGTTCCTACGAGCAGTACTTC
TRBJ1-1,NA,many,TRBV29-1,CSGTMNTEAFF,TGCAGCGGGACCATGAACACTGAAGCTTTCTTT
TRBJ1-4,NA,NA,TRBV30,CAWSEERNEKLFF,TGTGCCTGGAGTGAAGAACGTAATGAAAAACTGTTTTTT
TRBJ1-6,TRBD1,few,TRBV30,CAFKGRTGNSPLHF,TGTGCCTTCAAAGGCAGGACAGGGAATTCACCCCTCCACTTT
TRBJ1-1,NA,NA,TRBV10-3,CAISDPKGDAEAFF,TGTGCCATCAGTGACCCCAAAGGTGACGCTGAAGCTTTCTTT
TRBJ2-7,NA,few,TRBV7-8,CASSFQGNTYEQYF,TGTGCCAGCAGCTTCCAGGGGAACACCTACGAGCAGTACTTC
TRBJ2-7,NA,few,TRBV11-2,CASSPPGNYYEQYF,TGTGCCAGCAGCCCCCCCGGTAACTACTACGAGCAGTACTTC
TRBJ1-2,NA,many,TRBV2,CASSGRDATANYGYTF,TGTGCCAGCAGTGGCCGGGATGCAACAGCCAACTATGGCTACACCTTC
TRBJ2-2,NA,NA,TRBV29-1,CSVEDLQTGELFF,TGCAGCGTTGAAGATCTTCAGACCGGGGAGCTGTTTTTT
TRBJ1-2,TRBD1,few,TRBV29-1,CSVKNRDRSYGYTF,TGCAGCGTTAAGAATCGGGACAGGTCCTATGGCTACACCTTC
TRBJ1-2,NA,NA,TRBV3-1,CASSLEEGYTF,TGTGCCAGCAGCCTGGAAGAGGGCTACACCTTC
TRBJ2-1,NA,NA,TRBV10-3,CAISESAHEQFF,TGTGCCATCAGTGAATCAGCGCATGAGCAGTTCTTC
TRBJ1-1,NA,few,TRBV5-1,CASSRTGTVNTEAFF,TGCGCCAGCAGCCGAACCGGGACGGTGAACACTGAAGCTTTCTTT
TRBJ1-3,TRBD1,NA,TRBV28,CASSGTGVLSGNIIYF,TGTGCCAGCAGTGGGACAGGGGTACTAAGTGGAAACATCATATATTTT
TRBJ2-2,TRBD2,NA,TRBV4-1,CASSHELAAHTGELFF,TGCGCCAGCAGCCATGAACTAGCGGCGCACACCGGGGAGCTGTTTTTT
TRBJ2-7,TRBD2,many,TRBV28,CASSLFSGSAYEQYF,TGTGCCAGCAGTTTGTTTAGCGGGAGTGCCTACGAGCAGTACTTC
TRBJ2-5,TRBD2,many,TRBV2,CASTWTSGTSGTQYF,TGTGCCAGCACCTGGACTAGCGGGACCTCGGGGACCCAGTACTTC
TRBJ2-4,NA,NA,TRBV5-5,CASYTLEGTKNIQYF,TGTGCCAGCTATACCCTCGAGGGAACCAAAAACATTCAGTACTTC
TRBJ1-3,NA,NA,TRBV6-1,CASRSGRASGNTIYF,TGTGCCAGCAGGTCGGGGAGGGCCTCTGGAAACACCATATATTTT
TRBJ2-5,NA,many,TRBV28,CASTPLRGGQETQYF,TGTGCCAGCACTCCCCTGAGGGGGGGCCAGGAGACCCAGTACTTC
TRBJ2-7,NA,many,TRBV6-1,CASSLVRGDEQYF,TGTGCCAGCAGTCTAGTCCGTGGGGACGAGCAGTACTTC
TRBJ2-3,NA,NA,TRBV6-1,CASRPLGQGTDTQYF,TGTGCCAGCAGACCCCTAGGGCAGGGCACAGATACGCAGTATTTT
TRBJ1-1,TRBD1,NA,TRBV19,CASSSAGGLGTEAFF,TGTGCCAGTAGTTCCGCAGGGGGGCTGGGGACTGAAGCTTTCTTT
TRBJ1-3,NA,NA,TRBV9,CASRAEGVGNTIYF,TGTGCCAGCAGGGCCGAGGGAGTTGGAAACACCATATATTTT
TRBJ2-7,NA,NA,TRBV20-1,CSARPRGGEQYF,TGCAGTGCTAGACCCAGGGGAGGCGAGCAGTACTTC